The rows below give T cell receptor beta chains drawn from one sample of a study of early T cells in non-severe SARS-CoV-2 infection. A single record per CDR3 protein comes from TCRdb applying MiXCR to the 5' RACE reads. Here the sample spans 36,000 or so distinct CDR3 sequences, around 4.1% being singletons. Input material: whole blood. The source of these receptors is an adult who was a healthcare worker with PCR-confirmed SARS-CoV-2 infection or an uninfected control (not recorded which). Both conserved end residues are part of each CDR3. Fields, in order: D gene, J gene, clone size, V gene, CDR3 protein, CDR3 DNA. A D gene is named only where the DNA matches it firmly. A row's size may be missing; if present it is once, few, many or a size class.

d_gene: TRBD1
j_gene: TRBJ2-7
abundance: many
v_gene: TRBV13
CDR3aa: CASSSGTGLSSYEQYF
CDR3nt: TGTGCCAGCAGCTCTGGGACAGGTTTGAGCTCCTACGAGCAGTACTTC

d_gene: TRBD2
j_gene: TRBJ2-5
abundance: few
v_gene: TRBV10-3
CDR3aa: CAISDAGGSQETQYF
CDR3nt: TGTGCCATCAGTGATGCGGGGGGCTCTCAAGAGACCCAGTACTTC

d_gene: NA
j_gene: TRBJ1-5
abundance: NA
v_gene: TRBV2
CDR3aa: CASSVGASNQPQHF
CDR3nt: TGTGCCAGCAGTGTCGGGGCAAGCAATCAGCCCCAGCATTTT

d_gene: NA
j_gene: TRBJ1-4
abundance: many
v_gene: TRBV24-1
CDR3aa: CATAGPTRRGRGEKLFF
CDR3nt: TGTGCCACCGCAGGACCCACCAGGCGCGGCCGGGGTGAAAAACTGTTTTTT

d_gene: TRBD2
j_gene: TRBJ2-3
abundance: many
v_gene: TRBV7-2
CDR3aa: CASRDPWTSGNFPAGDTQYF
CDR3nt: TGTGCCAGCAGGGACCCTTGGACTAGCGGGAATTTCCCAGCCGGAGATACGCAGTATTTT

d_gene: TRBD2
j_gene: TRBJ2-1
abundance: many
v_gene: TRBV12-5
CDR3aa: CASGLLAGGYEQFF
CDR3nt: TGTGCTAGTGGCCTGTTAGCGGGGGGATATGAGCAGTTCTTC

d_gene: TRBD2
j_gene: TRBJ2-1
abundance: many
v_gene: TRBV20-1
CDR3aa: CSARHQSGRHEQFF
CDR3nt: TGCAGTGCTAGGCACCAGAGCGGGAGGCATGAGCAGTTCTTC

d_gene: NA
j_gene: TRBJ2-7
abundance: many
v_gene: TRBV11-2
CDR3aa: CASSLGTGSNEQYF
CDR3nt: TGTGCCAGCAGCTTAGGTACAGGTAGTAACGAGCAGTACTTC

d_gene: NA
j_gene: TRBJ2-7
abundance: many
v_gene: TRBV9
CDR3aa: CASSHLEGQSYEQYF
CDR3nt: TGTGCCAGCAGCCACTTAGAGGGACAATCCTACGAGCAGTACTTC

d_gene: TRBD2
j_gene: TRBJ2-1
abundance: many
v_gene: TRBV6-5
CDR3aa: CASSQGLAGATYNEQFF
CDR3nt: TGTGCCAGCAGTCAAGGACTAGCGGGGGCCACCTACAATGAGCAGTTCTTC

d_gene: NA
j_gene: TRBJ2-1
abundance: few
v_gene: TRBV6-2/TRBV6-3
CDR3aa: CASSFRPDEQFF
CDR3nt: TGTGCCAGCAGTTTTCGGCCCGATGAGCAGTTCTTC

d_gene: NA
j_gene: TRBJ2-1
abundance: NA
v_gene: TRBV9
CDR3aa: CASSVVFGDEQFF
CDR3nt: TGTGCCAGCAGCGTAGTTTTCGGGGATGAGCAGTTCTTC

d_gene: TRBD1
j_gene: TRBJ2-7
abundance: many
v_gene: TRBV6-2/TRBV6-3
CDR3aa: CASKQGSSYEQYF
CDR3nt: TGTGCCAGCAAACAGGGGTCCTCCTACGAGCAGTACTTC

d_gene: NA
j_gene: TRBJ2-5
abundance: NA
v_gene: TRBV24-1
CDR3aa: CATSDPRQQETQYF
CDR3nt: TGTGCCACCAGTGATCCCCGTCAACAAGAGACCCAGTACTTC

d_gene: NA
j_gene: TRBJ2-1
abundance: many
v_gene: TRBV29-1
CDR3aa: CSVVGRDNEQFF
CDR3nt: TGCAGCGTTGTAGGACGGGACAATGAGCAGTTCTTC

d_gene: NA
j_gene: TRBJ2-7
abundance: many
v_gene: TRBV11-2
CDR3aa: CASSLVGYEQYF
CDR3nt: TGTGCCAGCAGCTTAGTCGGGTACGAGCAGTACTTC

d_gene: NA
j_gene: TRBJ1-2
abundance: many
v_gene: TRBV7-2
CDR3aa: CASTLMGWYGYTF
CDR3nt: TGTGCCAGCACCCTTATGGGATGGTATGGCTACACCTTC

d_gene: NA
j_gene: TRBJ2-7
abundance: many
v_gene: TRBV20-1
CDR3aa: CSARDRAKSYEQYF
CDR3nt: TGCAGTGCTAGAGATCGGGCTAAGTCCTACGAGCAGTACTTC

d_gene: NA
j_gene: TRBJ2-3
abundance: NA
v_gene: TRBV29-1
CDR3aa: CSGGPLDTQYF
CDR3nt: TGCAGCGGTGGACCCCTTGATACGCAGTATTTT

d_gene: TRBD2
j_gene: TRBJ2-7
abundance: once
v_gene: TRBV7-8
CDR3aa: CASSLGTSGSYEQYF
CDR3nt: TGTGCCAGCAGCTTAGGGACTAGCGGATCCTACGAGCAGTACTTC

d_gene: NA
j_gene: TRBJ2-1
abundance: many
v_gene: TRBV20-1
CDR3aa: CSARAVTRNTGVEFF
CDR3nt: TGCAGTGCTAGAGCTGTGACTAGGAATACGGGGGTAGAGTTCTTC

d_gene: NA
j_gene: TRBJ2-2
abundance: few
v_gene: TRBV5-4
CDR3aa: CASTSGLRGNTGELFF
CDR3nt: TGTGCCAGCACCAGCGGGCTGCGGGGGAACACCGGGGAGCTGTTTTTT

d_gene: NA
j_gene: TRBJ2-2
abundance: many
v_gene: TRBV20-1
CDR3aa: CSAALGQGTGELFF
CDR3nt: TGCAGTGCCGCCCTGGGACAAGGCACCGGGGAGCTGTTTTTT

d_gene: NA
j_gene: TRBJ2-4
abundance: many
v_gene: TRBV6-5
CDR3aa: CASSYDRKNIQYF
CDR3nt: TGTGCCAGCAGTTATGACAGGAAAAACATTCAGTACTTC

d_gene: NA
j_gene: TRBJ2-2
abundance: many
v_gene: TRBV14
CDR3aa: CASSPGGHSGELFF
CDR3nt: TGTGCCAGCAGCCCCGGGGGCCATAGCGGGGAGCTGTTTTTT

d_gene: NA
j_gene: TRBJ1-1
abundance: many
v_gene: TRBV6-6
CDR3aa: CASSYRGGGNTEAFF
CDR3nt: TGTGCCAGCAGTTACCGTGGTGGGGGTAACACTGAAGCTTTCTTT

d_gene: NA
j_gene: TRBJ2-7
abundance: many
v_gene: TRBV20-1
CDR3aa: CSARDPPGTPYEQYF
CDR3nt: TGCAGTGCTAGAGATCCCCCAGGGACACCCTACGAGCAGTACTTC

d_gene: NA
j_gene: TRBJ2-7
abundance: many
v_gene: TRBV20-1
CDR3aa: CSAQTGTTQSSYEQYF
CDR3nt: TGCAGTGCGCAGACCGGGACGACGCAGAGCTCCTACGAGCAGTACTTC

d_gene: NA
j_gene: TRBJ1-1
abundance: many
v_gene: TRBV6-2/TRBV6-3
CDR3aa: CASSYVKGLSQGGATEAFF
CDR3nt: TGTGCCAGCAGTTACGTAAAGGGCCTCAGTCAAGGGGGGGCCACTGAAGCTTTCTTT

d_gene: TRBD1
j_gene: TRBJ1-2
abundance: many
v_gene: TRBV20-1
CDR3aa: CSARTGLSGYTF
CDR3nt: TGCAGTGCTCGGACAGGACTCTCTGGCTACACCTTC

d_gene: NA
j_gene: TRBJ2-3
abundance: many
v_gene: TRBV5-1
CDR3aa: CASNLEDTQYF
CDR3nt: TGCGCCAGCAATCTAGAAGATACGCAGTATTTT

d_gene: TRBD1
j_gene: TRBJ1-5
abundance: many
v_gene: TRBV19
CDR3aa: CASSPGTGYSNQPQHF
CDR3nt: TGTGCCAGTAGTCCAGGGACAGGGTATAGCAATCAGCCCCAGCATTTT

d_gene: TRBD1
j_gene: TRBJ1-5
abundance: many
v_gene: TRBV5-1
CDR3aa: CASSLAGDRDQPQHF
CDR3nt: TGCGCCAGCAGCTTGGCCGGGGACAGAGATCAGCCCCAGCATTTT

d_gene: NA
j_gene: TRBJ2-7
abundance: many
v_gene: TRBV5-4
CDR3aa: CASSEQGYEQYF
CDR3nt: TGTGCCAGCAGCGAACAGGGATACGAGCAGTACTTC

d_gene: NA
j_gene: TRBJ1-2
abundance: many
v_gene: TRBV4-3
CDR3aa: CASSQDDAGRGYGYTF
CDR3nt: TGCGCCAGCAGCCAAGATGACGCAGGGCGAGGCTATGGCTACACCTTC

d_gene: TRBD1
j_gene: TRBJ1-4
abundance: many
v_gene: TRBV4-3
CDR3aa: CASSQDRDRNPFF
CDR3nt: TGCGCCAGCAGCCAAGATCGGGACAGGAACCCGTTTTTT

d_gene: NA
j_gene: TRBJ2-1
abundance: many
v_gene: TRBV12-3/TRBV12-4
CDR3aa: CASRHGDEQFF
CDR3nt: TGTGCCAGCAGACACGGGGATGAGCAGTTCTTC

d_gene: NA
j_gene: TRBJ2-5
abundance: many
v_gene: TRBV5-1
CDR3aa: CASSFSAGATQETQYF
CDR3nt: TGCGCCAGCAGCTTTTCCGCGGGGGCCACCCAAGAGACCCAGTACTTC

d_gene: TRBD2
j_gene: TRBJ2-5
abundance: NA
v_gene: TRBV7-6
CDR3aa: CASSSRGGFLETQYF
CDR3nt: TGTGCCAGCAGCTCGCGGGGGGGCTTCCTTGAGACCCAGTACTTC

d_gene: NA
j_gene: TRBJ2-2
abundance: many
v_gene: TRBV3-1
CDR3aa: CASSPRPANTGELFF
CDR3nt: TGTGCCAGCAGTCCCCGGCCCGCGAACACCGGGGAGCTGTTTTTT

d_gene: NA
j_gene: TRBJ2-1
abundance: many
v_gene: TRBV14
CDR3aa: CASSQDLGDNEQFF
CDR3nt: TGTGCCAGCAGCCAAGATCTAGGGGACAATGAGCAGTTCTTC

d_gene: NA
j_gene: TRBJ1-1
abundance: many
v_gene: TRBV28
CDR3aa: CASSLDRFGTEAFF
CDR3nt: TGTGCCAGCAGTTTAGACAGGTTTGGGACTGAAGCTTTCTTT

d_gene: NA
j_gene: TRBJ2-1
abundance: many
v_gene: TRBV7-2
CDR3aa: CASSLAKGRKNNEQFF
CDR3nt: TGTGCCAGCAGCTTAGCCAAGGGGCGAAAAAACAATGAGCAGTTCTTC

d_gene: TRBD1
j_gene: TRBJ1-1
abundance: many
v_gene: TRBV24-1
CDR3aa: CATSDSGTGFGVEAFF
CDR3nt: TGTGCCACCAGTGATTCCGGGACAGGGTTCGGCGTTGAAGCTTTCTTT

d_gene: TRBD2
j_gene: TRBJ2-1
abundance: many
v_gene: TRBV29-1
CDR3aa: CSVEGGGADNEQFF
CDR3nt: TGCAGCGTTGAAGGCGGGGGGGCTGACAATGAGCAGTTCTTC

d_gene: NA
j_gene: TRBJ2-2
abundance: many
v_gene: TRBV7-6
CDR3aa: CASSLEEAGNTGELFF
CDR3nt: TGTGCCAGCAGCTTGGAGGAGGCGGGGAACACCGGGGAGCTGTTTTTT

d_gene: NA
j_gene: TRBJ1-1
abundance: many
v_gene: TRBV6-1
CDR3aa: CASSEGSGKCMNTEAFF
CDR3nt: TGTGCCAGCAGTGAAGGAAGTGGGAAGTGCATGAACACTGAAGCTTTCTTT

d_gene: NA
j_gene: TRBJ2-1
abundance: many
v_gene: TRBV3-1
CDR3aa: CASSQDASDHNEQFF
CDR3nt: TGTGCCAGCAGCCAAGATGCGAGTGACCACAATGAGCAGTTCTTC

d_gene: NA
j_gene: TRBJ2-2
abundance: many
v_gene: TRBV6-5
CDR3aa: CASRPNTGELFF
CDR3nt: TGTGCCAGCAGACCCAACACCGGGGAGCTGTTTTTT

d_gene: TRBD2
j_gene: TRBJ2-3
abundance: many
v_gene: TRBV20-1
CDR3aa: CSASSGSGGFDTQYF
CDR3nt: TGCAGTGCTTCCTCGGGTAGCGGGGGCTTTGATACGCAGTATTTT

d_gene: NA
j_gene: TRBJ2-7
abundance: many
v_gene: TRBV7-9
CDR3aa: CASSLTQSGNEQYF
CDR3nt: TGTGCCAGCAGCTTAACCCAATCAGGAAACGAGCAGTACTTC

d_gene: NA
j_gene: TRBJ2-3
abundance: many
v_gene: TRBV5-1
CDR3aa: CASSGRTRSPDTQYF
CDR3nt: TGCGCCAGCAGCGGAAGGACCAGGTCCCCAGATACGCAGTATTTT

d_gene: NA
j_gene: TRBJ2-3
abundance: few
v_gene: TRBV4-2
CDR3aa: CASSQEPSGGPDTQYF
CDR3nt: TGTGCCAGCAGCCAAGAGCCCAGCGGTGGGCCAGATACGCAGTATTTT

d_gene: NA
j_gene: TRBJ2-1
abundance: many
v_gene: TRBV10-1
CDR3aa: CASSPRLGDYNEQFF
CDR3nt: TGCGCCAGCAGTCCCCGCCTGGGGGACTACAATGAGCAGTTCTTC

d_gene: NA
j_gene: TRBJ1-1
abundance: many
v_gene: TRBV28
CDR3aa: CASSLGGADEAFF
CDR3nt: TGTGCCAGCAGTTTAGGGGGGGCGGATGAAGCTTTCTTT

d_gene: TRBD1
j_gene: TRBJ1-6
abundance: NA
v_gene: TRBV2
CDR3aa: CASSLTGGSPLHF
CDR3nt: TGTGCCAGCAGTCTGACAGGGGGCTCACCCCTCCACTTT

d_gene: NA
j_gene: TRBJ2-3
abundance: few
v_gene: TRBV11-1
CDR3aa: CASSSPRQSDTQYF
CDR3nt: TGTGCCAGCAGCTCACCACGACAGTCAGATACGCAGTATTTT

d_gene: NA
j_gene: TRBJ1-5
abundance: many
v_gene: TRBV5-6
CDR3aa: CASSFGLTNQPQHF
CDR3nt: TGTGCCAGCAGCTTCGGCCTTACCAATCAGCCCCAGCATTTT

d_gene: NA
j_gene: TRBJ2-1
abundance: many
v_gene: TRBV11-1
CDR3aa: CASSLEGGTSNEQFF
CDR3nt: TGTGCCAGCAGCTTAGAAGGGGGGACGAGCAATGAGCAGTTCTTC

d_gene: NA
j_gene: TRBJ2-3
abundance: many
v_gene: TRBV7-9
CDR3aa: CASSLGGGGGTDTQYF
CDR3nt: TGTGCCAGCAGCTTAGGTGGCGGAGGGGGCACAGATACGCAGTATTTT